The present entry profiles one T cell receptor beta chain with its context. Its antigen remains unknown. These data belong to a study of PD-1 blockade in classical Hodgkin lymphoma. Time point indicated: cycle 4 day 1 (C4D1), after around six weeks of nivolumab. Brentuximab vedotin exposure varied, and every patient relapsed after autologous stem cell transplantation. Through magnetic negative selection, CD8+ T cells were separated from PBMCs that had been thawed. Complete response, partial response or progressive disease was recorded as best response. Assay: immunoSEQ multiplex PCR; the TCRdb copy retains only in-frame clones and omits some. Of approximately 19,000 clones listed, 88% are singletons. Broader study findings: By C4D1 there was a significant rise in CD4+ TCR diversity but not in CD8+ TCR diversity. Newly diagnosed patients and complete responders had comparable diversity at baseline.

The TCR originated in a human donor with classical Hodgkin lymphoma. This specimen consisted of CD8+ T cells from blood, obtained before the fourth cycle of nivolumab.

The CDR3 coding sequence is TGTGCCAGCAGCAATGTCAGATGGTACGAGCAGTACTTC. Residues: CASSNVRWYEQYF. This chain connects TRBV21-1 to TRBJ2-7; whether TRBD1, the table's D call, matches the DNA was not checked. TRBV21-1 is deemed a pseudogene. The CDR3 has 13 residues.